A single sample is the source of the 11 T cell receptor beta chains below, sequenced in a study of shared clonotypes between healthy human individuals. Positive CCR7 selection of CD45RO-negative cells yielded the naive CD8 cells, and terminally differentiated effector memory CD45RA+ cells were excluded. Libraries were prepared by immunoSEQ multiplex PCR; TCRdb keeps only in-frame clonotypes and omits some of them. The table has almost 700,000 clones, roughly 94% seen once. The material sequenced was naive CD8+ T cells sorted from blood. The receptors originated from a man under 40 in good health.

This chain connects TRBV29-1 to TRBJ1-1, with TRBD1 as a possible D gene (6 bases). The germline V and J ends were trimmed by 6 bases and 0 bases, with 8 bases remaining between them. The CDR3 runs 12 residues. Germline V gene data show CDR1 as SQVTM and CDR2 as ANQGSEA. The CDR3 DNA reads as TGCAGCGTCGGACAGCTGAACACTGAAGCTTTCTTT. It yields the protein CSVGQLNTEAFF.

The chain recombines TRBV27 with TRBJ2-4, with 13 bases that match TRBD2. The CDR3 length is 16 residues. Germline V gene data show CDR1 as MNHEY and CDR2 as SMNVEV (reference sequence). J was trimmed by 5 bases and V by 3 bases; bases with no gene match: 4. For the CDR3, the DNA is TGTGCCAGCAGTTTTCGGACTAGCGGGAGCCAAAACATTCAGTACTTC. It yields the protein CASSFRTSGSQNIQYF.

This clone was detected once. The rearrangement uses TRBV5-4 and TRBJ2-7; the match to TRBD1 covers 9 bases. The CDR3 contains 14 residues. V shed 4 bases, J shed 4 bases, and the junction held 6 bases outside the gene matches. The V gene's germline CDR1 is SGHNT and CDR2 YYREEE (reference sequence). CDR3 sequence: CASSDTGGKYEQYF. CDR3 nucleotides: TGTGCCAGCAGCGATACAGGGGGCAAATACGAGCAGTACTTC.

The rearrangement joins TRBV7-9 to TRBJ1-2; 8 bases are shared with TRBD1. Germline trimming cut 5 bases from V and 6 bases from J; bases unmatched to any gene: 5. The germline V gene has CDR1 SEHNR and CDR2 FQNEAQ (reference sequence). The CDR3 contains 13 residues. The CDR3 DNA sequence: TGTGCCAGCAGCCCGGACAGGGAAGATGGCTACACCTTC. Its translation: CASSPDREDGYTF.

The V gene is TRBV21-1, the J gene TRBJ2-7; the DNA was not used to check the table's D call, TRBD2. TRBV21-1 is a documented pseudogene. The CDR3 contains 20 residues. The CDR3 coding sequence is TGTGCCAGCAGCAAAGAAAGTACCCCCCATTCGGGAGGGAGCTCCTACGAGCAGTACTTC. Protein: CASSKESTPHSGGSSYEQYF.

This chain uses TRBV5-5 with TRBJ1-1; a possible D gene is TRBD1 (5 bases). The CDR3 has 14 amino acids. V dropped 0 bases and J dropped 3 bases, with 9 bases sitting between them. The germline V gene has CDR1 SGHKS and CDR2 YYEKEE (reference sequence). The CDR3 reads CASSLGPGDTEAFF. CDR3 in DNA: TGTGCCAGCAGCTTGGGTCCGGGGGACACTGAAGCTTTCTTT.

This chain connects TRBV4-1 to TRBJ2-1, with 11 bases fitting TRBD2. The germline gives CDR1 MGHRA, CDR2 YSYEKL. Losses at the gene ends were 0 bases for V and 12 bases for J; bases not matched to a gene: 10. The CDR3 sequence is 16 residues long. CDR3 nucleotide sequence: TGCGCCAGCAGCCAAGAGGGCCTAGCGGGAGGACTCGGGCAGTTCTTC. The encoded protein is CASSQEGLAGGLGQFF.

The chain uses TRBV28 and TRBJ2-7; D unresolved. The CDR3 length is 14 residues. V was pared by 5 bases and J by 3 bases, with 14 bases between. The V gene's germline CDR1 is MDHEN and CDR2 SYDVKM. The CDR3 here is CASSLRGEGYEQYF. The CDR3, as DNA: TGTGCCAGCAGTCTGCGTGGAGAAGGCTACGAGCAGTACTTC.

The chain couples TRBV6-6 to TRBJ2-1; D is undetermined. This CDR3 is 16 amino acids long. Germline V gene data show CDR1 as MNHNY and CDR2 as SVGAGI (reference sequence). With 6 bases removed from V and 0 bases from J, the gap between germline ends came to 15 bases. Here the CDR3 reads CASRQRTDSSYNEQFF. The CDR3 DNA follows: TGTGCCAGCAGACAAAGGACCGATAGCTCCTACAATGAGCAGTTCTTC.

Comment on this clone: An end of the junction does not agree with germline; a read error may underlie this. The chain's CDR3 is CATSTAGTPFGDTQYF. The CDR3 DNA follows: TGTGCCACCAGTACCGCCGGGACGCCATTCGGAGATACGCAGTATTTT. The chain links TRBV27 to TRBJ2-3; the D call may be TRBD1 or TRBD2 (5 bases each). The V gene's germline CDR1 is MNHEY and CDR2 SMNVEV (reference sequence). This CDR3 comprises 16 residues.

The CDR3: CASGWGNQPQHF. CDR3 coding DNA: TGTGCCAGTGGCTGGGGCAATCAGCCCCAGCATTTT. The chain is built from TRBV19 and TRBJ1-5; D unclear. The CDR3 totals 12 residues. Between the trimmed V and J ends, which lost 8 bases and 2 bases, there was a span of 7 bases. CDR1 and CDR2 from the germline V gene are LNHDA and SQIVND (reference sequence).